This is a list of T cell receptor beta chains from one sample in a study of breast tumors, draining lymph nodes, adjacent tissues. TCRdb re-derived calls from the multiplex PCR reads in MiXCR, one entry per CDR3 protein. Of some 85,000 distinct CDR3 sequences in the sample, approximately 31% are singletons; the top ten hold roughly 8.1%. The material sequenced was axillary lymph node tissue. These TCRs come from a female donor with breast cancer. Some clones in this sample may be carry-over from other donors' samples. The CDR3 runs from the conserved cysteine through the conserved F or W. A D gene is named only where the DNA matches it firmly. Size tells how often a clone was seen (once, few, many) or the class of an expanded clone, and some rows leave it out.

D	V	size	J	DNA	CDR3
TRBD2	TRBV6-1	few	TRBJ2-7	TGTGCCAGCAGCCGAGGGACTAGCGGGAATGGCGAGCAGTACTTC	CASSRGTSGNGEQYF
.	TRBV7-2	many	TRBJ2-1	TGTGCCAGCAGCGGGCCGAGGGGGAGGTCCTACAATGAGCAGTTCTTC	CASSGPRGRSYNEQFF
.	TRBV20-1	many	TRBJ2-7	TGCAGTGCTAGAGCCCGCCCTAGCGCGGCATTCTCCTACGAGCAGTACTTC	CSARARPSAAFSYEQYF
.	TRBV3-1	many	TRBJ2-5	TGTGCCAGCAGCCAAGGTGAGGGAGTAGAGACCCAGTACTTC	CASSQGEGVETQYF
.	TRBV4-3	.	TRBJ1-4	TGCGCCAGCAGCCAAAAGGGGGGTCATAATGAAAAACTGTTTTTT	CASSQKGGHNEKLFF
.	TRBV28	.	TRBJ2-2	TGTGCCAGCAGCTATGAAGTGGTTGCGGGACACACCGGGGAGCTGTTTTTT	CASSYEVVAGHTGELFF
.	TRBV7-8	.	TRBJ1-5	TGTGCCAGCAGCTCTTCAGCAGGGGGCAATCAGCCCCAGCATTTT	CASSSSAGGNQPQHF
.	TRBV30	many	TRBJ2-3	TGTGCCTGGAGTGTACTACTGAGCGGGTACCGGGTCCGTACGCAGTATTTT	CAWSVLLSGYRVRTQYF
TRBD1	TRBV7-9	many	TRBJ1-1	TGTGCCAGCAGCTGGGGGGACAGGGCGAGGACTGAAGCTTTCTTT	CASSWGDRARTEAFF
TRBD2	TRBV10-3	many	TRBJ2-7	TGTGCCATCAGTGAGCCCTCACTAGCGTCCGCAGGAAACGAGCAGTACTTC	CAISEPSLASAGNEQYF
TRBD2	TRBV6-5	many	TRBJ2-3	TGTGCCAGCAGTAGACTAGCGGGAGCCCCAGATACGCAGTATTTT	CASSRLAGAPDTQYF
TRBD1	TRBV24-1	.	TRBJ1-2	TGTGCCACCAGGACAGGGGGTGACTATGGCTACACCTTC	CATRTGGDYGYTF
.	TRBV5-5	many	TRBJ2-6	TGTGCCAGCAGCTTGGCGGGGGGCAGCTCTGGGGCCAACGTCCTGACTTTC	CASSLAGGSSGANVLTF
.	TRBV5-1	few	TRBJ2-1	TGCGCCAGCAGCCTCTTAGCGGAGGGGTGGGAGAATGAGCAGTTCTTC	CASSLLAEGWENEQFF
.	TRBV7-2	many	TRBJ2-1	TGTGCCAGCAGCCAGGGGGGTCCCTACAATGAGCAGTTCTTC	CASSQGGPYNEQFF
.	TRBV30	many	TRBJ1-2	TGTGCCTGGAGCGCCGGGGGCGGGGCTGACTATGGCTACACCTTC	CAWSAGGGADYGYTF
.	TRBV4-1	many	TRBJ2-1	TGCGCCAGCAGCCAAGAATTACCCACCTACAATGAGCAGTTCTTC	CASSQELPTYNEQFF
.	TRBV2	.	TRBJ1-1	TGTGTCAGCTGGACCTTTCCGGGGGGCCGGAGGAACACTGAAGCTTTCTTT	CVSWTFPGGRRNTEAFF
.	TRBV6-5	few	TRBJ2-3	TGTGCCAGCAGTTACCGGGAGTACACAGATACGCAGTATTTT	CASSYREYTDTQYF
TRBD2	TRBV4-3	many	TRBJ2-1	TGCGCCAGCAGCCAAGTGGGCGGGACTAGGGTCAATGAGCAGTTCTTC	CASSQVGGTRVNEQFF
.	TRBV6-5	many	TRBJ2-7	TGTGCCAGCAGTTACTCGTGGATGGTCGAGCAGTACTTC	CASSYSWMVEQYF
.	TRBV18	many	TRBJ1-5	TGTGCCAGCTCACCGTCGGGGTTTCAGCCCCAGCATTTT	CASSPSGFQPQHF
.	TRBV4-2	many	TRBJ2-5	TGTGCCAGCAGCCAAGGACTGTCACCCCAAGAGACCCAGTACTTC	CASSQGLSPQETQYF
TRBD1	TRBV27	few	TRBJ2-3	TGTGCCAGCAGTAGACAGGGGGCAAGCACAGATACGCAGTATTTT	CASSRQGASTDTQYF
.	TRBV18	.	TRBJ2-3	TGTGCCAGCTCACGGAGCACAGGTACGCAGTATTTT	CASSRSTGTQYF
TRBD2	TRBV6-2/TRBV6-3	few	TRBJ2-1	TGTGCCAGCATAGACCAGGGGCTAGCGGGAGTGTTTGAGCAGTTCTTC	CASIDQGLAGVFEQFF
.	TRBV9	many	TRBJ2-1	TGTGCCAGCAGCGTAGCTCTGACATTTCAGGGTGGTGAGCAGTTCTTC	CASSVALTFQGGEQFF
.	TRBV7-2	many	TRBJ2-7	TGTGCCAGCAGCCGTCCGGGGTTCTACGAGCAGTACTTC	CASSRPGFYEQYF
TRBD1	TRBV6-2/TRBV6-3	many	TRBJ2-7	TGTGCCGCGGGACAGGATGCCTACGAGCAGTACTTC	CAAGQDAYEQYF
.	TRBV19	once	TRBJ1-4	TGTGCCAGTAAACTAGCGGGTATCAACAATGAAAAACTGTTTTTT	CASKLAGINNEKLFF
TRBD2	TRBV6-1	few	TRBJ2-1	TGTGCCAGCAGTGCCATGACTAGCGGGGTAGCAGAGCAGTTCTTC	CASSAMTSGVAEQFF
.	TRBV7-3	many	TRBJ2-4	TGTGCCAGCAGCCCTTCACAGGGAGGCGGCATTCAGTACTTC	CASSPSQGGGIQYF
.	TRBV20-1	many	TRBJ1-1	TGCAGTGCTAGCCAACCCACCAGTACTGAAGCTTTCTTT	CSASQPTSTEAFF
.	TRBV4-3	many	TRBJ1-6	TGCGCCAGCAGCCAATCCTTGGGACACAGTAATTCACCCCTCCACTTT	CASSQSLGHSNSPLHF
TRBD2	TRBV6-1	.	TRBJ2-5	TGTGCCAGCAGTGACATCGTGAGGCGCCCGGGACTAGCGGGAAGTAAAGAGACCCAGTACTTC	CASSDIVRRPGLAGSKETQYF
TRBD2	TRBV6-2/TRBV6-3	many	TRBJ2-5	TGTGCCAGCAGTTACCTGACTAGCGGAGAGACCCAGTACTTC	CASSYLTSGETQYF
.	TRBV19	many	TRBJ2-7	TGTGCCAGTAGGGGGGTTTACGAGCAGTACTTC	CASRGVYEQYF
.	TRBV7-2	.	TRBJ2-2	TGTGCCAGCAGCTTACATGGCCTCACCGGGGAGCTGTTTTTT	CASSLHGLTGELFF
.	TRBV20-1	.	TRBJ1-5	TGCAGTGCGGGGAGGCGGTCCAATCAGCCCCAGCACTTT	CSAGRRSNQPQHF
.	TRBV7-9	many	TRBJ2-7	TGTGCCAGCAGCCCTAGGCAGGGGACCTACGAGCAGTACTTC	CASSPRQGTYEQYF
.	TRBV5-6	.	TRBJ2-5	TGTGCCAGCAGCTTCCCGGGGGACGGAGGAGAGGAGACCCAGTACTTC	CASSFPGDGGEETQYF
.	TRBV27	few	TRBJ2-1	TGTGCCAGCAGTCGGGGTCACAATGAGCAGTTCTTC	CASSRGHNEQFF
.	TRBV10-3	many	TRBJ2-1	TGTGCCATCAGTGGGGGGCTAGATGGGTCCTACAATGAGCAGTTCTTC	CAISGGLDGSYNEQFF
TRBD1	TRBV29-1	once	TRBJ2-5	TGCAGCGTGCCGGGGATGTCGACAGGGGGGACCCAGTACTTC	CSVPGMSTGGTQYF
.	TRBV5-8	.	TRBJ2-7	TGTGCCAGCAGCTCCAGGACAGCCTACGGGCAGTACTTC	CASSSRTAYGQYF
TRBD1	TRBV2	many	TRBJ1-6	TGTGCCAGCAGTGACTGGGACAGGACCTCCTATAATTCACCCCTCCACTTT	CASSDWDRTSYNSPLHF
.	TRBV6-2/TRBV6-3	many	TRBJ2-3	TGTGCCAGCCGTCAGATAGTCAGCACAGATACGCAGTATTTT	CASRQIVSTDTQYF
.	TRBV12-3/TRBV12-4	few	TRBJ1-1	TGTGCCAGCAGTTATGGGAACACTGAAGCTTTCTTT	CASSYGNTEAFF
TRBD1	TRBV15	.	TRBJ1-2	TGTGCCACCAGCAACAACAGGGGTGGCTACACCTTC	CATSNNRGGYTF
.	TRBV7-2	many	TRBJ1-5	TGTGCCAGCAGCAAAAACGGTGAGGGGAGGATTAATCAGCCCCAGCATTTT	CASSKNGEGRINQPQHF
.	TRBV2	.	TRBJ2-1	TGTGCCAGTGTCTTCGCCAGCGGAGACAATGAGCAGCTCTTC	CASVFASGDNEQLF
.	TRBV30	.	TRBJ1-1	TGTGCCTGGAGTGCCACCAGGCTAATGAACACTGAAGCTTTCTTT	CAWSATRLMNTEAFF
TRBD1	TRBV6-5	many	TRBJ1-2	TGTGCCAGCAGTCACTCCGGGACAGGGGGCTCTATTTATGGCTACACCTTC	CASSHSGTGGSIYGYTF
.	TRBV29-1	few	TRBJ2-7	TGCAGCGTCCGGACTGGGGACTACGAGCAGTACTTC	CSVRTGDYEQYF
.	TRBV30	many	TRBJ2-2	TGTGCCTGGAGTGTATCTAGGACCGGGGAGCTGTTTTTT	CAWSVSRTGELFF
TRBD2	TRBV7-3	many	TRBJ2-3	TGTGCCAGCAGCCCAGGACTAGCGGGAGGGTGGACAGATACGCAGTATTTT	CASSPGLAGGWTDTQYF
.	TRBV7-2	many	TRBJ1-2	TGTGCCAGCAGCCCCAGCGGACCCAAGGTTGGGTACTATGGCTACACCTTC	CASSPSGPKVGYYGYTF